Listed below are T cell receptor beta chains from one sample, sequenced in a study of vaccination effects on CD4 cells after COVID-19. Sequencing was performed with immunoSEQ multiplex PCR; in TCRdb, only in-frame clones are kept and a portion is missing. The table lists approximately 44,000 clones, roughly two thirds of them singletons, with about 28% in the top ten. Their recognized antigens are unknown. The material was CD4+ T cells from PBMCs cultured with HCoV-OC43 spike peptides, obtained before COVID-19 vaccination. The receptors were sampled from a human donor who received a COVID-19 vaccine. CDR3s include the opening cysteine and the closing phenylalanine or tryptophan. D genes are given only for firm matches. Size tells how often a clone was seen (once, few, many) or the class of an expanded clone, and some rows leave it out.

D	V	size	J	DNA	CDR3
TRBD2	TRBV28	.	TRBJ2-2	TGTGCCAGCAGTTTAAGCGGGGGAGGTGCCGGGGAGCTGTTTTTT	CASSLSGGGAGELFF
TRBD1	TRBV9	.	TRBJ1-1	TGTGCCAGCAGCCTCGGACAGGGGCTACCTACTGAAGCTTTCTTT	CASSLGQGLPTEAFF
.	TRBV20-1	.	TRBJ1-2	TGCAGTGCCCAGGGACGAAGTTTC	CSAQGRSF
.	TRBV30	.	TRBJ2-3	TGTGCCTGGAGTATGGGGGAGCCAGATACGCAGTATTTT	CAWSMGEPDTQYF
TRBD2	TRBV10-3	many	TRBJ2-1	TGTGCCATCAGGAAAGTAGCGGGAGGGCCATCGAATGAGCAGTTCTTC	CAIRKVAGGPSNEQFF
.	TRBV19	.	TRBJ2-3	TGTGCCAGTAGTTTGACAGCTGGGGGGACAGATACGCAGTATTTT	CASSLTAGGTDTQYF
TRBD1	TRBV6-6	.	TRBJ1-5	TGTGCCAGCAGCCTACCAGACAGGGGGCGGGTGTTGCCCCAGCATTTT	CASSLPDRGRVLPQHF
.	TRBV12-5	.	TRBJ1-5	TGTGCTAGTGGTTTGGATTCGCAGCCCCAGCATTTT	CASGLDSQPQHF
.	TRBV7-9	.	TRBJ1-1	TGTGCCAGCAGCTTAGATAGGTCTGAAGCTTTCTTT	CASSLDRSEAFF
.	TRBV5-1	.	TRBJ2-3	TGCGCCAGCAGCCGGACAGAGAGCACAGATACGCAGTATTTT	CASSRTESTDTQYF
.	TRBV28	few	TRBJ1-3	TGTGCCAGCAGTTTAGGAAAAGGGCACACCATATATTTT	CASSLGKGHTIYF
TRBD2	TRBV19	.	TRBJ2-1	TGTGCCAGTACCCATCCCTCCTCAGGGGGCCTAGCGGGAGGGCCCAATGAGCAGTTCTTC	CASTHPSSGGLAGGPNEQFF
.	TRBV6-2/TRBV6-3	.	TRBJ2-7	TGTGCCAGCAGCTCGACGGGGAACTCCTACGAGCAGTACTTC	CASSSTGNSYEQYF
TRBD1	TRBV30	.	TRBJ2-7	TGTGCCTGGAGTGGTAGGCTAGGGTCCCTGGGGACAGGGGCCTACGAGCAGTACTTC	CAWSGRLGSLGTGAYEQYF
.	TRBV2	.	TRBJ2-1	TGTGCCAGCAGTGCTCCGGCTATAGATGAGCAGTTCTTC	CASSAPAIDEQFF
TRBD1	TRBV2	few	TRBJ1-5	TGTGCCAGCACGGGGCAGGGGGCGAATCAGCCCCAGCATTTT	CASTGQGANQPQHF
.	TRBV4-2	.	TRBJ1-2	TGTGCCAGCAGCCAACGGGACGCCTGGAGGAATAACTATGGCTACACCTTC	CASSQRDAWRNNYGYTF
TRBD2	TRBV27	.	TRBJ2-2	TGTGCCAGCACACGTAGCGGGGTTTACACCGGGGAGCTGTTTTTT	CASTRSGVYTGELFF
.	TRBV11-2	few	TRBJ1-3	TGTGCCAGCGGTCCTTGGGCAGGAGGAAACACCATATATTTT	CASGPWAGGNTIYF
TRBD1	TRBV2	.	TRBJ2-2	TGTGCCAGCACCGGGACAGGGAACACCGGGGAGCTGTTTTTT	CASTGTGNTGELFF
.	TRBV19	few	TRBJ1-5	TGTGCCAGTAGTATCCGACCGGGGTATAGCAATCAGCCCCAGCATTTT	CASSIRPGYSNQPQHF
TRBD1	TRBV18	.	TRBJ1-5	TGTGCCAGCTCACCGGGGACAGGGGGAAATCAGCCCCAGCATTTT	CASSPGTGGNQPQHF
.	TRBV18	.	TRBJ1-5	TGTGCCAGCTCACCACAGGGGATCGGCAATCAGCCCCAGCATTTT	CASSPQGIGNQPQHF
.	TRBV11-2	few	TRBJ1-1	TGTGCCAGCAGCTTAGATCCAAGCTCGAACACTGAAGCTTTCTTT	CASSLDPSSNTEAFF
.	TRBV10-3	.	TRBJ2-2	TGTGCCATCGTCTTGGGGACTCTGAACACCGGGGAGCTGTTTTTT	CAIVLGTLNTGELFF
.	TRBV29-1	.	TRBJ2-3	TGCAGCGAACGGGACCTTAGCACAGATACGCAGTATTTT	CSERDLSTDTQYF
.	TRBV20-1	.	TRBJ2-3	TGCAGTGCTAGTGGGTCAGGGACTGACACAGATACGCAGTATTTT	CSASGSGTDTDTQYF
.	TRBV11-2	.	TRBJ1-1	TGTGCCAGCAGCTTACAGGGTAAGGATGAAGCTTTCTTT	CASSLQGKDEAFF
.	TRBV29-1	.	TRBJ1-1	TGCAGCGTTGCGGACAGTCGCTACACTGAAGCTTTCTTT	CSVADSRYTEAFF
TRBD2	TRBV30	few	TRBJ2-1	TGTGCCTGGGGGACTAGCAAGTTCTTC	CAWGTSKFF
TRBD2	TRBV7-9	.	TRBJ2-3	TGTGCCAGCAGCTCCAGGAAGAAGACTAGCGGGGGGGCAAAAGATACGCAGTATTTT	CASSSRKKTSGGAKDTQYF
.	TRBV19	few	TRBJ2-1	TGTGCCAGTAGTAGGGGGGACACCTACAATGAGCAGTTCTTC	CASSRGDTYNEQFF
TRBD2	TRBV11-2	.	TRBJ2-1	TGTGCCAGCAGCTTAGATTCGGCTAGCGGGGTCAGCTCCTACAATGAGCAGTTCTTC	CASSLDSASGVSSYNEQFF
TRBD1	TRBV6-5	once	TRBJ1-1	TGTGCCAGCAGTCTCCGACAGGGGGCGGGGGAAGCTTTCTTT	CASSLRQGAGEAFF
.	TRBV9	.	TRBJ2-1	TGTGCCAGCAGCGCCCGGCCGGACGTTTACAATGAGCAGTTCTTC	CASSARPDVYNEQFF
.	TRBV29-1	.	TRBJ2-7	TGCAGCGTTGAATACCCGTCCTACGAGCAGTACTTC	CSVEYPSYEQYF
.	TRBV27	.	TRBJ1-1	TGTGCCAGCAGAAAAGCAGGGGAGAGAATCACTGAAGCTTTCTTT	CASRKAGERITEAFF
TRBD2	TRBV5-4	.	TRBJ2-1	TGTGCCAGCAGCTTCGGACTAGCGGGGACATACAATGAGCAGTTCTTC	CASSFGLAGTYNEQFF
.	TRBV9	.	TRBJ2-5	TGTGCCAGCAGCGTAGGGGGCGGGAACCAAGAGACCCAGTACTTC	CASSVGGGNQETQYF
.	TRBV9	few	TRBJ1-6	TGTGCCAGCAGCGTGAGGGATTCACCCCTCCACTTT	CASSVRDSPLHF
.	TRBV12-5	.	TRBJ2-1	TGTGCTAGTGGTTCGATAGTCGGCCAGCCCTACAATGAGCAGTTCTTC	CASGSIVGQPYNEQFF
.	TRBV2	.	TRBJ1-5	TGTGCCAGCAGTCGAGCCGACCCACCGGGGCAGCCCCAGCATTTT	CASSRADPPGQPQHF
TRBD2	TRBV14	.	TRBJ2-5	TGTGCCAGCAGCCAAGGGACTAGCAGGGAGACCCAGTACTTC	CASSQGTSRETQYF
.	TRBV4-1	few	TRBJ2-7	TGCGCCAGCAGCCAAGAGGTGGCTGGTGAGCAGTACTTC	CASSQEVAGEQYF
TRBD1	TRBV7-9	.	TRBJ1-2	TGTGCCAGCAGCTTTCCTATTGACAGGGGGGGAGGCTACACCTTC	CASSFPIDRGGGYTF
.	TRBV6-5	.	TRBJ1-1	TGTGCTACCCTGGGCAGCTCGAACACTGAAGCTTTCTTT	CATLGSSNTEAFF
TRBD2	TRBV25-1	.	TRBJ2-3	TGTGCCAGCAGTGAGAGCGGGAGGGGTGCAGATACGCAGTATTTT	CASSESGRGADTQYF
.	TRBV21-1	.	TRBJ2-1	TGTGCCAGCAGCAAAGACTTTACCACCTACAATGAGCAGTTCTTC	CASSKDFTTYNEQFF
.	TRBV5-6	.	TRBJ1-1	TGTGCCAGCCACTTGAACACTGAAGCTTTCTTT	CASHLNTEAFF
.	TRBV19	.	TRBJ1-4	TGTGCCAGTAGTATCCTCTCCGGGAATAATGAAAAACTGTTTTTT	CASSILSGNNEKLFF
TRBD1	TRBV9	.	TRBJ2-3	TGTGCCAGCAGCGTAGGGGGACAGGGTCGGAGAGATACGCAGTATTTT	CASSVGGQGRRDTQYF
.	TRBV7-2	few	TRBJ2-5	TGTGCCAGCAGCTCCTGGGGGGCCCCTCAAGAGACCCAGTACTTC	CASSSWGAPQETQYF
.	TRBV6-1	many	TRBJ1-6	TGTGCCAGCAGTGAGGACAGAAGGGCACCCCTCCACTTT	CASSEDRRAPLHF
TRBD1	TRBV25-1	few	TRBJ1-4	TGTGCCAGCAGGCCCTCGACAGGGCATAATGAAAAACTGTTTTTT	CASRPSTGHNEKLFF
TRBD2	TRBV5-1	few	TRBJ2-1	TGCGCCAGCAGCACGGGACTAGCGGCCAACAATGAGCAGTTCTTC	CASSTGLAANNEQFF